Sequencing of this TCR beta chain was carried out in a study of CXCR3-negative and CXCR3-positive naive CD8 T cells (dated by TCRdb to between 2019 and 2020). Background on the whole study: In total, 120 million to 150 million TRB reads were obtained, corresponding to roughly 1.5 +/- 0.3 million reads per library. Diversity and physicochemical repertoire analyses covered about a dozen donors pooled from two independent experiments. Naive subsets from several donors and memory cells from 3 donors were included in the TRBV-TRBJ cluster analysis. Summary of the overall study and its limitations: Both naive subsets had comparably high repertoire diversity, while memory CD8+ T cells had much lower repertoire diversity. Freshly isolated PBMCs were used for most assays because CXCR3 expression partially decreased after cryopreservation. Compared with CXCR3-negative naive cells, CXCR3-positive naive cells had TRB CDR3s with higher hydrophobicity (lower Kidera factor 4), lower energy, and higher strength and volume indices. Because surface CD5, which has been linked to self-reactivity in mice, was comparable between naive subsets, TCR interaction strength was also inferred from TRB CDR3 physicochemical properties. Similar TRBV-TRBJ usage was shown by naive CXCR3-negative and CXCR3-positive cells from the same donor, whereas distinct patterns were shown by memory cells.

Each CD8+ T cell subset was flow-sorted in triplicate, and around 320,000 cells per subset were placed directly into RLT lysis buffer. Naive CD8+ T cells were defined stringently as CD45RO-CCR7+CD27+CD95- to exclude memory contaminants. Peripheral blood mononuclear cells were isolated from buffy coats by standard density gradient centrifugation. A FACSAria III was used to flow-sort naive CXCR3-negative and CXCR3-positive CD8+ T cells. An RNeasy Mini Kit was used to extract total RNA from the sorted cells. CDR1 is given as MNHEY and CDR2 as SMNVEV, both from the germline V gene (reference sequence). From cysteine to phenylalanine, the CDR3 is 13 amino acids long. Only the protein sequence is given. Comment on this clonotype: The antigen it binds to is not known.

The sample was run on a NextSeq 550. The Human TCR Profiling Kit (MiLaboratory) was used to prepare UMI-labeled 5' RACE TRB cDNA libraries. cDNA synthesis used the entire amount of extracted RNA, and PCR amplification then used the entire amount of cDNA produced. Libraries were prepared in parallel using an identical number of PCR cycles. From the authors' description of their analysis: With a minimum of two reads required per UMI, MIGEC and MiXCR pulled out about 54,000 +/- 9,700 unique UMI-labeled TRB cDNA molecules from each library. Each library averaged about 40,000 +/- 10,000 functional in-frame TRB CDR3 nucleotide clonotypes without stop codons. After downsampling to 5000 UMI-labeled TRB molecules per sample, diversity metrics, including normalized Shannon-Wiener and Chao1, were computed in VDJtools. VDJtools computed clonotype-size-weighted physicochemical properties of the central five CDR3 residues: interaction energy, strength, volume and Kidera factor 4. TCRdb reprocessed the reads, and each CDR3 protein sequence is entered once, without DNA. TCRdb assigned the V and J calls; the authors' analysis was not used. The sample table records about 150,000 distinct CDR3 sequences. In total, the top ten clones hold approximately 0.5% of the sample.

The rearrangement joined TRBV27 to TRBJ1-2; TCRdb's D call, TRBD1, is unchecked because there is no DNA. The sequence was collected from a human donor in good health. Some clones in this sample may be carry-over from other donors' samples. Source material: naive CXCR3+ CD8+ T cells from blood. The cell subset or site label for this specimen denotes: CD45RO-CCR7+CD27+CD95- naive CD8+ T cells expressing CXCR3 (TNR3+). The CDR3 in this case is CASSLSGVDGYTF.